The 24 T cell receptor beta chains in this list originate from one sample, sequenced in a study of T cell responses to AZD1222 COVID-19 vaccine. The table came from immunoSEQ multiplex PCR; TCRdb's copy has only in-frame clones and leaves some out. Among fewer than 250,000 clones listed, 80% to 95% were seen once. Here the sequenced sample was peripheral blood, taken on day 0 of AZD1222 vaccination. These receptors all come from an adult in good health.

This rearrangement joins TRBV19 to TRBJ1-4; TRBD1 agrees at 9 bases. This CDR3 comprises 15 residues. Trimming at V came to 6 bases and at J to 2 bases, leaving 4 bases not matched to a gene. CDR1 and CDR2 from the germline V gene are LNHDA and SQIVND (reference sequence). The CDR3 reads CASRGTGLTNEKLFF. For the CDR3, the DNA is TGTGCCAGTAGAGGGACAGGGTTGACTAATGAAAAACTGTTTTTT.

The chain couples TRBV6-4 to TRBJ2-1; possible D gene TRBD1, 6 bases. This CDR3 region has 16 residues. The V gene's germline CDR1 is MRHNA and CDR2 SNTAGT. Trimming removed 4 bases at V and 4 bases at J, with 17 bases between. The CDR3 DNA reads as TGTGCCAGCAGTGTAACGGGGACAAGCCGGTACAATGAGCAGTTCTTC. Amino acids: CASSVTGTSRYNEQFF.

V and J are TRBV4-1 and TRBJ1-1; possibly TRBD1 for D (5 bases). Germline values: CDR1 MGHRA, CDR2 YSYEKL. Between the trimmed V and J ends, which lost 6 bases and 4 bases, there was a span of 15 bases. This CDR3 comprises 14 residues. The CDR3 protein is CASRGPLRGTEAFF. Written as DNA, the CDR3 is TGCGCCAGCAGAGGGCCTCTTAGGGGCACTGAAGCTTTCTTT.

The V and J genes are TRBV12-3 or TRBV12-4 and TRBJ1-1; D possibly corresponds to TRBD1 (5 bases). The V gene lost 1 base and the J gene lost 8 bases, with 8 bases spanning the gap. The CDR3 length is 12 residues. CDR3 sequence reads: CASSLGDLEAFF. In nucleotides, the CDR3 is TGTGCCAGCAGTTTAGGGGACCTAGAAGCTTTCTTT.

The V gene is TRBV7-9, the J gene TRBJ2-3; TRBD1 agrees at 9 bases. The V gene's germline CDR1 is SEHNR and CDR2 FQNEAQ (reference sequence). The V segment lost 5 bases and the J segment 6 bases; nucleotides outside the gene matches: 9. The CDR3 extends over 15 amino acids. The CDR3, as DNA: TGTGCCAGCAGCCCAGGACAGGGGCGGGCGGATACGCAGTATTTT. Protein: CASSPGQGRADTQYF.

The J gene is TRBJ1-4, the V gene TRBV5-5; possible D gene TRBD1, 5 bases. Germline V CDR1 and CDR2: SGHKS, YYEKEE (reference sequence). V was shortened by 4 bases and J by 0 bases, with 10 bases between the two germline ends. The CDR3 sequence is 15 residues long. CDR3 amino acids: CASSGRQSTNEKLFF. CDR3 DNA: TGTGCCAGCAGCGGCAGACAGTCAACTAATGAAAAACTGTTTTTT. Combining the CDR3 with reference TRBV5-5 and TRBJ1-4 gives the whole variable domain DAGVTQSPTHLIKTRGQQVTLRCSPISGHKSVSWYQQVLGQGPQFIFQYYEKEERGRGNFPDRFSARQFPNYSSELNVNALLLGDSALYLCASSGRQSTNEKLFFGSGTQLSVL.

The chain has TRBV2 and TRBJ1-2; unclear D gene. Germline CDR1 reads SNHLY; CDR2 reads FYNNEI. Trimming shortened V by 4 bases and J by 5 bases, and 2 bases separated the two germline ends. The CDR3 has 10 residues. The CDR3 reads CASSAYGYTF. In DNA, the CDR3 is TGTGCCAGCAGTGCGTATGGCTACACCTTC. The entire variable domain, with the rest obtained from reference TRBV2 and TRBJ1-2, is as follows: EPEVTQTPSHQVTQMGQEVILRCVPISNHLYFYWYRQILGQKVEFLVSFYNNEISEKSEIFDDQFSVERPDGSNFTLKIRSTKLEDSAMYFCASSAYGYTFGSGTRLTVV.

J is TRBJ1-2 and V is TRBV3-1 (or the pseudogene TRBV3-2); 12 bases are a match to TRBD1. Germline CDR1 is LGHDT and CDR2 is YNNKEL (reference sequence). This CDR3 contains 18 residues. The J segment lost 1 base and the V segment lost 4 bases, leaving 10 bases of the junction unmatched. The CDR3 sequence is CASSRHRDRGRFNYGYTF. CDR3 nucleotide sequence: TGTGCCAGCAGCCGCCACCGGGACAGGGGGCGTTTTAACTATGGCTACACCTTC.

This clone has a handful of counts. The V and J genes are TRBV28 and TRBJ2-6; possible D gene TRBD1, 5 bases. Trimming pared 4 bases from V and 0 bases from J, leaving 10 bases between. Germline V gene data show CDR1 as MDHEN and CDR2 as SYDVKM. The CDR3 is made up of 16 amino acids. CDR3 nucleotides: TGTGCCAGCAGTTCGACAGCCGCCTCTGGGGCCAACGTCCTGACTTTC. Its protein product is CASSSTAASGANVLTF.

This chain joins TRBV29-1 and TRBJ1-5; D is undetermined. CDR1 SQVTM and CDR2 ANQGSEA come from the germline V gene. The V and J ends lost 4 bases and 4 bases respectively, with 8 bases between them. The CDR3 runs 12 residues. CDR3 coding DNA: TGCAGCGTTGTAAGCTCTAATCAGCCCCAGCATTTT. It codes for CSVVSSNQPQHF. Full variable domain (rest looked up from reference TRBV29-1 and TRBJ1-5): SAVISQKPSRDICQRGTSLTIQCQVDSQVTMMFWYRQQPGQSLTLIATANQGSEATYESGFVIDKFPISRPNLTFSTLTVSNMSPEDSSIYLCSVVSSNQPQHFGDGTRLSIL.

The chain recombines TRBV5-4 with TRBJ1-6; D unclear. Germline CDR1 and CDR2: SGHNT and YYREEE (reference sequence). V lost 6 bases and J 6 bases, leaving 16 bases between the germline ends. The CDR3 extends over 15 amino acids. CDR3 sequence reads: CASTLKESFNSPLHF. Here the CDR3 DNA reads TGTGCCAGCACCCTGAAAGAGTCTTTTAATTCACCCCTCCACTTT.

V usage is TRBV5-3 and J usage is TRBJ1-6; TRBD1 matches at 8 bases. TRBV5-3 is designated an ORF whose function remains uncertain. The J segment lost 5 bases and the V segment lost 3 bases, leaving 4 bases of the junction unmatched. The CDR3 runs 15 residues. The CDR3 coding sequence is TGTGCCAGAAGCTACGGGACAGGAGATAATTCACCCCTCCACTTT. This gives the protein CARSYGTGDNSPLHF.

A word on this clone: Other DNA sequences in the same sample also yield this CDR3. DNA for the CDR3: TGTGCCAGCAGCCCCGGGACTAGCGGGGGGGTTTACCAAGAGACCCAGTACTTC. This gives the protein CASSPGTSGGVYQETQYF. This chain links TRBV11-2 with TRBJ2-5, with TRBD2 matching over 16 bases. From germline, CDR1 is SGHAT and CDR2 FQNNGV. There are 18 residues in the CDR3. V trimming: 5 bases; J trimming: 0 bases; junction bases outside the gene matches: 6. Based on the CDR3 plus reference TRBV11-2 and TRBJ2-5, the full variable domain is EAGVAQSPRYKIIEKRQSVAFWCNPISGHATLYWYQQILGQGPKLLIQFQNNGVVDDSQLPKDRFSAERLKGVDSTLKIQPAKLEDSAVYLCASSPGTSGGVYQETQYFGPGTRLLVL.

The chain links TRBV25-1 to TRBJ2-5, with TRBD1 as a possible D gene (5 bases). This CDR3 has 14 residues. CDR1 MGHDK and CDR2 SYGVNS come from the germline V gene. V was cut by 3 bases and J by 3 bases, with 11 bases left in between. The CDR3 loop reads CASSDWQGEETQYF. CDR3 nucleotides: TGTGCCAGCAGTGATTGGCAGGGTGAAGAGACCCAGTACTTC. Full variable domain (missing parts from reference TRBV25-1 and TRBJ2-5): EADIYQTPRYLVIGTGKKITLECSQTMGHDKMYWYQQDPGMELHLIHYSYGVNSTEKGDLSSESTVSRIRTEHFPLTLESARPSHTSQYLCASSDWQGEETQYFGPGTRLLVL.

The rearrangement links TRBV9 to TRBJ1-1; 7 bases match TRBD1. Germline-derived CDR1 and CDR2 are SGDLS and YYNGEE. The CDR3 is 14 amino acids. With 0 bases clipped from V and 7 bases from J, the junction kept 6 bases outside the gene matches. The CDR3 nucleotides are TGTGCCAGCAGCGTAGTTAGGGGGCTGGGTGAAGCTTTCTTT. This gives the protein CASSVVRGLGEAFF.

V and J are TRBV5-4 and TRBJ2-7, with D perhaps assigned TRBD1 or TRBD2 (5 bases each). This CDR3 region has 14 residues. The germline V and J ends were trimmed by 4 bases and 2 bases, with 13 bases remaining between them. The germline CDR1 and CDR2 sequences are SGHNT and YYREEE (reference sequence). The CDR3 nucleotides are TGTGCCAGCAGCGAAGAGGGGTTTCCCTACGAGCAGTACTTC. It specifies CASSEEGFPYEQYF.

This chain connects TRBV5-6 to TRBJ2-5; D not resolved. V shed 0 bases and J shed 5 bases, with 5 bases lying between them. The CDR3 length is 12 residues. Germline-derived CDR1 and CDR2 are SGHDT and YYEEEE. CDR3 protein: CASSLGRETQYF. The DNA of the CDR3 is TGTGCCAGCAGCTTGGGCAGGGAGACCCAGTACTTC.

The rearrangement uses TRBV7-6 and TRBJ1-5, with D perhaps matching TRBD1 (6 bases). Trimming shortened V by 1 base and J by 1 base, and 8 bases separated the two germline ends. CDR1 is SGHVS and CDR2 is FNYEAQ in the germline V gene. The CDR3 runs 15 residues. The CDR3 region is CASSLGTDSNQPQHF. For the CDR3, the DNA is TGTGCCAGCAGCTTAGGGACAGACAGCAATCAGCCCCAGCATTTT.

In this sample, this clone turned up once. This sequence joins TRBV21-1 and TRBJ1-3; the table's D call, TRBD1, was not checked against the DNA. TRBV21-1 is a recognized pseudogene. CDR3 length: 17 residues. The CDR3 bases are TGTGCCAGCAGGGCCGATATCGGACAACTCTCTGGAAACACCATATATTTT. Protein: CASRADIGQLSGNTIYF.

This rearrangement joins TRBV7-8 to TRBJ1-1; 8 positions match TRBD1. CDR1 and CDR2 from the germline V gene are SGHVS and FQNEAQ. J gave up 4 bases and V 4 bases, and 8 bases lay outside the gene matches. This CDR3 contains 15 residues. CDR3 coding DNA: TGTGCCAGCAGCTCCCAGGGGGCGATATCCACTGAAGCTTTCTTT. Translation gives CASSSQGAISTEAFF. Based on the CDR3 plus reference TRBV7-8 and TRBJ1-1, the full variable domain is GAGVSQSPRYKVAKRGQDVALRCDPISGHVSLFWYQQALGQGPEFLTYFQNEAQLDKSGLPSDRFFAERPEGSVSTLKIQRTQQEDSAVYLCASSSQGAISTEAFFGQGTRLTVV.

The J gene is TRBJ2-7, the V gene TRBV6-5; D is possibly TRBD1 or TRBD2 (6 bases each). The CDR3 totals 15 residues. The germline V and J ends were trimmed by 2 bases and 6 bases, with 17 bases remaining between them. Germline loops: CDR1 MNHEY, CDR2 SVGAGI. The CDR3 is CASSYRLVEGGEQYF. The CDR3 region has the DNA TGTGCCAGCAGTTACCGACTAGTCGAAGGGGGCGAGCAGTACTTC.

V gene TRBV6-5 combines with J gene TRBJ2-3, with 8 bases that match TRBD1. The ends lost 5 bases at V and 0 bases at J; junction bases unmatched: 4. Germline values: CDR1 MNHEY, CDR2 SVGAGI. CDR3 size: 15 residues. CDR3: CASSRTGGSTDTQYF. Written as DNA, the CDR3 is TGTGCCAGCAGTCGCACAGGGGGAAGCACAGATACGCAGTATTTT.

The chain uses TRBV3-1 (or the pseudogene TRBV3-2) and TRBJ1-5, with D perhaps matching TRBD1 (6 bases). Germline-derived CDR1 and CDR2 are LGHDT and YNNKEL (reference sequence). V lost 6 bases, J lost 3 bases, and 12 bases lay in between. The CDR3 is 14 amino acids. CDR3 residues: CASRSGVSNQPQHF. The CDR3 nucleotides are TGTGCCAGCAGGTCAGGGGTCTCCAATCAGCCCCAGCATTTT.

The rearrangement uses TRBV6-5 and TRBJ1-2; the D gene is possibly TRBD1 (6 bases). V lost 2 bases and J 4 bases, leaving 11 bases between the germline ends. This CDR3 is 14 amino acids long. The germline CDR1 and CDR2 sequences are MNHEY and SVGAGI. The CDR3 nucleotides read TGTGCCAGCAGTTACGTGGGGGGGGCCTATGGCTACACCTTC. This translates into CASSYVGGAYGYTF.